The T cell receptor (beta chain) described here comes from a study of identical twins. The CDR3 runs 16 residues. CDR1 and CDR2 (germline): MNHNS, SASEGT. Trimming removed 6 bases from V and 6 bases from J; junction bases left unmatched: 11. The table lists this clonotype with a few counts. TCRdb fed the 5' RACE reads into MiXCR, producing one record per CDR3 protein. Counted here are roughly 470,000 distinct CDR3 sequences, 13% to 15% occurring once; the ten biggest clones make up 0.98%. Another study also made use of these data, one on yellow fever vaccine responses in identical twins.

The sequenced sample consisted of CD4+ T cells sorted from blood. The origin of this receptor is a woman younger than 35 in good health. The V and J genes are TRBV6-1 and TRBJ2-7; 13 bases match TRBD2. Written as DNA, the CDR3 is TGTGCCAGCAGCCTAAACCAGGGACTAGCGGGAAGCGAGCAGTACTTC. This translates into CASSLNQGLAGSEQYF.